The 32 T cell receptor beta chains reported below all come from one sample, sequenced in a study of T cells after yellow fever vaccination. Via MiXCR, TCRdb re-called the 5' RACE reads, giving one row per CDR3 protein. The sample has about 350,000 distinct CDR3 sequences; roughly 8.6% are singletons. Sequencing used PBMCs, obtained more than 35 days after the first yellow fever vaccination. Receptors were obtained from a man younger than 35 who received the YFV17D yellow fever vaccine.

This clonotype was counted ten times or more. As DNA, the CDR3 is TGTGCCAGCAGTCACCGAGGGAATTCAGGGGAGACCCAGTACTTC. Translated: CASSHRGNSGETQYF. The chain uses TRBV12-3 or TRBV12-4 and TRBJ2-5; D is possibly TRBD1 or TRBD2 (5 bases each). This CDR3 has 15 residues. The V end lost 5 bases, the J end lost 5 bases, and 18 bases lay between the germline ends.

This clonotype has a handful of counts. One end of the junction is discordant with germline, which a read error may explain. The chain carries TRBV20-1 and TRBJ2-1; 9 bases are shared with TRBD2. Germline loops: CDR1 DFQATT, CDR2 SNEGSKA (reference sequence). The CDR3 has 16 amino acids. CDR3 protein: CSARESSGDFYNEQFF. CDR3 in DNA: TGCAGTGCCAGAGAGTCTAGCGGGGACTTTTACAATGAGCAGTTCTTC.

This clonotype was detected ten times or more. The V gene is TRBV20-1, the J gene TRBJ1-6; D ambiguous. The germline CDR1 and CDR2 sequences are DFQATT and SNEGSKA (reference sequence). V was trimmed by 0 bases and J by 0 bases, leaving 9 bases between them. The CDR3 totals 16 residues. The CDR3 reads CSARDPTSSYNSPLHF. CDR3 DNA sequence: TGCAGTGCTAGAGACCCGACTTCCTCCTATAATTCACCCCTCCACTTT.

CDR3 nucleotide sequence: TGCGCCAGCACTGGGGTGTACCAAGAGACCCAGTACTTC. This encodes CASTGVYQETQYF. The chain carries TRBV5-1 and TRBJ2-5; no reliable D call. There are 13 residues in the CDR3. V was cut by 6 bases and J by 0 bases, with 9 bases left in between. Germline lookup yields CDR1 SGHRS and CDR2 YFSETQ. Drawing the rest from reference TRBV5-1 and TRBJ2-5, the complete variable domain is KAGVTQTPRYLIKTRGQQVTLSCSPISGHRSVSWYQQTPGQGLQFLFEYFSETQRNKGNFPGRFSGRQFSNSRSEMNVSTLELGDSALYLCASTGVYQETQYFGPGTRLLVL.

The rearrangement uses TRBV5-1 and TRBJ2-5; 7 bases are a match to TRBD2. CDR1 and CDR2 from the germline V gene are SGHRS and YFSETQ. The CDR3 runs 14 residues. The ends lost 3 bases at V and 2 bases at J; junction bases unmatched: 4. DNA for the CDR3: TGCGCCAGCAGCTGGGAGGGACTGCAAGAGACCCAGTACTTC. It translates to CASSWEGLQETQYF.

This rearrangement joins TRBV5-1 to TRBJ2-1, with 15 bases aligning to TRBD2. Germline V gives CDR1 SGHRS, CDR2 YFSETQ. Unmatched junction bases numbered 1, after V lost 3 bases and J lost 0 bases. CDR3 length: 17 amino acids. CDR3 region: CASSSGLAGGSYNEQFF. Written as DNA, the CDR3 is TGCGCCAGCAGCTCGGGACTAGCGGGGGGCTCCTACAATGAGCAGTTCTTC.

This clonotype was counted only a few times. This CDR3 is CASSYSSGPGELFF. The CDR3, as DNA: TGTGCCAGCAGTTACTCGAGCGGGCCCGGGGAGCTGTTTTTT. V is TRBV6-5 and J is TRBJ2-2; D might be TRBD2 (6 bases). Trimming removed 0 bases at V and 6 bases at J, with 8 bases between. The CDR3 extends over 14 amino acids. Germline V gives CDR1 MNHEY, CDR2 SVGAGI.

This clonotype was counted between two and nine times. The chain joins TRBV5-5 to TRBJ1-5; a weak D match, TRBD1 (6 bases). In germline, CDR1 is SGHKS, CDR2 YYEKEE (reference sequence). CDR3 size: 14 residues. V lost 4 bases, J lost 5 bases, and 13 bases lay in between. The CDR3 DNA reads as TGTGCCAGCAGCCTGGACAGTTTAGATCAGCCCCAGCATTTT. Translation gives CASSLDSLDQPQHF.

This clonotype appeared a few times. The V and J genes are TRBV5-1 and TRBJ1-1; possible D gene TRBD1, 5 bases. The CDR3 has 15 amino acids. Germline assignment: CDR1 SGHRS and CDR2 YFSETQ. The V and J ends lost 4 bases and 4 bases respectively, with 17 bases between them. CDR3 in amino acids: CASSPAGVYATEAFF. The CDR3 nucleotides are TGCGCCAGCAGCCCCGCGGGGGTCTACGCCACTGAAGCTTTCTTT.

This clonotype was observed a few times. The chain carries TRBV25-1 and TRBJ2-1, with TRBD2 as a possible D gene (5 bases). Germline-derived CDR1 and CDR2 are MGHDK and SYGVNS. V was trimmed by 4 bases and J by 9 bases, leaving 7 bases between them. The CDR3 covers 11 residues. This CDR3 is CASSGGFEQFF. CDR3 nucleotides: TGTGCCAGCAGTGGCGGGTTTGAGCAGTTCTTC. Variable domain in full (rest from reference TRBV25-1 and TRBJ2-1): EADIYQTPRYLVIGTGKKITLECSQTMGHDKMYWYQQDPGMELHLIHYSYGVNSTEKGDLSSESTVSRIRTEHFPLTLESARPSHTSQYLCASSGGFEQFFGPGTRLTVL.

J is TRBJ2-4 and V is TRBV6-1, with D perhaps matching TRBD2 (6 bases). Trimming shortened V by 4 bases and J by 0 bases, and 13 bases separated the two germline ends. Germline V gene lookup returns CDR1 MNHNS and CDR2 SASEGT. The CDR3 loop spans 16 amino acids. In DNA, the CDR3 is TGTGCCAGCAGTGCGGTCGGGGGAAGAGCCAAAAACATTCAGTACTTC. It encodes CASSAVGGRAKNIQYF.

The gene calls are TRBV10-3 and TRBJ2-5; D unclear. Germline V CDR1 and CDR2: ENHRY, SYGVKD. Trimming stripped 1 base from V and 2 bases from J, with 2 bases between. The CDR3 runs to 12 residues. Written as DNA, the CDR3 is TGTGCCATCAGTGAGTTACAAGAGACCCAGTACTTC. Translated: CAISELQETQYF.

This clonotype was found a few times. The J gene is TRBJ2-1, the V gene TRBV7-9, with D possibly being TRBD1 or TRBD2 (5 bases each). Germline V gene data show CDR1 as SEHNR and CDR2 as FQNEAQ (reference sequence). V was cut by 5 bases and J by 12 bases, with 23 bases left in between. The CDR3 is made up of 15 amino acids. CDR3 nucleotides: TGTGCCAGCAGCACACTGCAGGGACCCCGGTATGGGCAGTTCTTC. Translated, it gives CASSTLQGPRYGQFF.

The rearrangement joins TRBV6-1 to TRBJ2-2; D might be TRBD2 (6 bases). This CDR3 has 14 residues. Trimming removed 6 bases from V and 1 base from J, with 9 bases in between. The germline CDR1 and CDR2 sequences are MNHNS and SASEGT. The CDR3 DNA is TGTGCCAGCAGCGGGGGATTGAACACCGGGGAGCTGTTTTTT. Its protein is CASSGGLNTGELFF.

The rearrangement links TRBV9 to TRBJ2-1; 7 bases are a match to TRBD2. CDR1 is SGDLS and CDR2 is YYNGEE in the germline V gene. The CDR3 length is 15 residues. V lost 0 bases to trimming and J lost 8 bases; unmatched junction nucleotides: 8. CDR3: CASSVEASGVDEQFF. CDR3 sequence (DNA): TGTGCCAGCAGCGTAGAGGCGAGCGGGGTTGATGAGCAGTTCTTC. Full variable domain (rest looked up from reference TRBV9 and TRBJ2-1): DSGVTQTPKHLITATGQRVTLRCSPRSGDLSVYWYQQSLDQGLQFLIQYYNGEERAKGNILERFSAQQFPDLHSELNLSSLELGDSALYFCASSVEASGVDEQFFGPGTRLTVL.

This clonotype was observed at least ten times. The chain links TRBV7-2 to TRBJ1-1, with a weak D call TRBD1 (5 bases). Germline lookup yields CDR1 SGHTA and CDR2 FQGNSA. V was pared by 6 bases and J by 1 base, with 18 bases between. The CDR3 spans 16 residues. CDR3 in amino acids: CASRTAGEWKNTEAFF. The CDR3 DNA reads TGTGCCAGCAGGACGGCGGGGGAGTGGAAGAACACTGAAGCTTTCTTT.

This clonotype was found a few times. V usage is TRBV5-6 and J usage is TRBJ2-1, with D possibly TRBD2 on 7 matching bases. V lost 3 bases, J lost 4 bases, and 14 bases lay in between. The CDR3 runs to 15 residues. Germline lookup yields CDR1 SGHDT and CDR2 YYEEEE. CDR3: CASSWGRGGYNEQFF. The CDR3 nucleotides read TGTGCCAGCAGCTGGGGAAGGGGGGGTTACAATGAGCAGTTCTTC. The whole variable domain, remainder taken from reference TRBV5-6 and TRBJ2-1, is DAGVTQSPTHLIKTRGQQVTLRCSPKSGHDTVSWYQQALGQGPQFIFQYYEEEERQRGNFPDRFSGHQFPNYSSELNVNALLLGDSALYLCASSWGRGGYNEQFFGPGTRLTVL.

This clonotype has a handful of counts. V gene TRBV20-1 combines with J gene TRBJ1-3; D gene uncertain. The germline CDR1 and CDR2 sequences are DFQATT and SNEGSKA (reference sequence). The germline V and J ends were trimmed by 3 bases and 0 bases, with 12 bases remaining between them. The CDR3 is made up of 15 amino acids. In DNA form, the CDR3 reads TGCAGTGCTAGCATGTTGGGGAGCTCTGGAAACACCATATATTTT. Protein sequence: CSASMLGSSGNTIYF.

The chain links TRBV5-1 to TRBJ1-6; 10 bases are shared with TRBD1. The V gene's germline CDR1 is SGHRS and CDR2 YFSETQ. Trimming cost V 4 bases and J 9 bases; bases outside gene matches: 19. CDR3 size: 19 residues. CDR3 nucleotides: TGCGCCAGCAGCCCCGGGACAGGGGTCCATCTTCCGCCATCTTCACCCCTCCACTTT. Translated: CASSPGTGVHLPPSSPLHF.

The table lists this clonotype with a few counts. This CDR3 reads CASSLRQGYEQYV. The CDR3 coding sequence is TGTGCCAGCAGTTTGCGACAGGGCTACGAGCAGTACGTC. The rearrangement joins TRBV27 to TRBJ2-7; TRBD1 agrees at 7 bases. The V and J ends lost 3 bases and 3 bases, in that order; junction bases with no gene match: 2. The CDR3 contains 13 residues. Germline assignment: CDR1 MNHEY and CDR2 SMNVEV (reference sequence).

The genes are TRBV4-1 and TRBJ1-4; D gene unclear. The ends were cut back, 8 bases at V and 6 bases at J, with 13 bases in the middle. The germline gives CDR1 MGHRA, CDR2 YSYEKL. The CDR3 contains 13 residues. The CDR3 sequence: CASSSVGDEKLFF. The DNA for the CDR3 is TGCGCCAGCTCCAGTGTTGGCGATGAAAAACTGTTTTTT.

The rearrangement uses TRBV7-8 and TRBJ2-1; the match to TRBD2 covers 10 bases. Germline V gene sequence: CDR1 SGHVS, CDR2 FQNEAQ. The CDR3 sequence is 17 residues long. V gave up 0 bases and J gave up 4 bases; unmatched junction bases: 6. CDR3 coding DNA: TGTGCCAGCAGCTTAGCAGCGGGGGGGTTGCTTTACAATGAGCAGTTCTTC. This codes for CASSLAAGGLLYNEQFF.

V and J are TRBV7-9 and TRBJ1-1; D ambiguous. The CDR3 has 15 residues. Germline lookup yields CDR1 SEHNR and CDR2 FQNEAQ (reference sequence). Between the trimmed V and J ends, which lost 5 bases and 3 bases, there was a span of 16 bases. The CDR3: CASSPPQRVDTEAFF. CDR3 DNA sequence: TGTGCCAGCAGCCCACCGCAGAGGGTTGACACTGAAGCTTTCTTT.

In its sample, this clonotype was seen a few times. V and J are TRBV2 and TRBJ2-1; no clear D gene. Germline loops: CDR1 SNHLY, CDR2 FYNNEI. Trimming cost V 1 base and J 7 bases, with 5 bases left between them. This CDR3 is 12 amino acids long. CDR3 amino acids: CASSEGQNEQFF. The CDR3 nucleotides read TGTGCCAGCAGTGAAGGCCAGAATGAGCAGTTCTTC.

This clonotype came up many times. V and J are TRBV20-1 and TRBJ1-5; D gene unclear. Trimming took off 4 bases at V and 0 bases at J, with 10 bases between the two ends. Looked up from germline, CDR1 is DFQATT and CDR2 is SNEGSKA (reference sequence). This CDR3 spans 14 amino acids. CDR3 region: CSAKLHYSNQPQHF. Written as DNA, the CDR3 is TGCAGTGCTAAGCTCCATTATAGCAATCAGCCCCAGCATTTT.

This rearrangement joins TRBV6-2 or TRBV6-3 to TRBJ1-5; the D is unclear. The V and J ends lost 3 bases and 7 bases respectively, with 10 bases between them. The CDR3 loop spans 13 amino acids. CDR1 and CDR2 from the germline V gene are MNHEY and SVGEGT. The chain's CDR3 is CASSYGLGQPQHF. CDR3 coding DNA: TGTGCCAGCAGTTATGGGTTGGGCCAGCCCCAGCATTTT.

The chain carries TRBV7-9 and TRBJ1-1, with D perhaps TRBD1 (6 bases). The V end was cut by 4 bases, the J end by 4 bases, with 16 bases between. The CDR3 runs to 15 residues. Germline CDR1 SEHNR, CDR2 FQNEAQ (reference sequence). The CDR3 DNA reads TGTGCCAGCAGCTCCTGGCCGACAGGTCCCACTGAAGCTTTCTTT. Residues: CASSSWPTGPTEAFF.

This clonotype was observed at least ten times. The gene calls are TRBV6-5 and TRBJ2-6; no definite D call. With 0 bases removed from V and 4 bases from J, the gap between germline ends came to 4 bases. Germline values: CDR1 MNHEY, CDR2 SVGAGI. The CDR3 is 14 amino acids. CDR3 region: CASSYSQGANVLTF. The CDR3 nucleotides are TGTGCCAGCAGTTACTCCCAGGGGGCCAACGTCCTGACTTTC.

This sequence joins TRBV6-1 and TRBJ2-3, with a possible D match to TRBD2 (5 bases). This CDR3 has 13 residues. Trimming took off 6 bases at V and 0 bases at J, with 7 bases between the two ends. Germline V lookup: CDR1 MNHNS, CDR2 SASEGT. The CDR3 region is CASRWTSTDTQYF. The DNA for the CDR3 is TGTGCCAGCAGATGGACTAGCACAGATACGCAGTATTTT.

Points on this clonotype: A junction boundary mismatches the germline segment, possibly from a read error. The J gene is TRBJ1-3, the V gene TRBV12-3 or TRBV12-4, with D possibly being TRBD1 (5 bases). The CDR3 runs to 13 residues. The CDR3 DNA follows: TGTGCCAGCAGTTTACCGGGGGGAAACATCATATATTTT. Amino acids: CASSLPGGNIIYF.

This clonotype was counted at least ten times. The gene calls are TRBV28 and TRBJ1-2; 7 bases fit TRBD1. The CDR3 covers 15 residues. CDR1 and CDR2 from the germline V gene are MDHEN and SYDVKM. Losses at the gene ends were 3 bases for V and 0 bases for J; bases not matched to a gene: 4. CDR3: CASSFRGRPNYGYTF. CDR3 bases: TGTGCCAGCAGTTTCAGGGGGAGGCCTAACTATGGCTACACCTTC.

The chain links TRBV20-1 to TRBJ2-2; D gene uncertain. Trimming left V 6 bases short and J 6 bases short, with 20 bases between. The germline V gene has CDR1 DFQATT and CDR2 SNEGSKA (reference sequence). This CDR3 is built from 15 residues. The CDR3 sequence is CSADGVGLEAGELFF. CDR3 DNA sequence: TGCAGTGCCGATGGAGTGGGTTTAGAGGCCGGGGAGCTGTTTTTT.